A single sample is the source of the 32 T cell receptor beta chains below, sequenced in a study of early T cells in non-severe SARS-CoV-2 infection. TCRdb reanalysed the 5' RACE reads using MiXCR and keeps one entry per CDR3 protein. The sample contains about 60,000 distinct CDR3 sequences, 5.6% of which appear only once. Sequenced material: whole blood. These receptors were collected from an adult who was a healthcare worker with PCR-confirmed SARS-CoV-2 infection or an uninfected control (not recorded which).

The table lists this clonotype with a few counts. The chain couples TRBV20-1 to TRBJ2-4, with D possibly being TRBD2 (6 bases). V lost 3 bases and J 1 base, leaving 7 bases between the germline ends. CDR1 and CDR2 (germline): DFQATT, SNEGSKA (reference sequence). This CDR3 has 13 residues. The CDR3 DNA is TGCAGTGCTAGCCGGGGGGCCAAAAACATTCAGTACTTC. Encoded protein: CSASRGAKNIQYF.

This clonotype has at least ten counts. The genes are TRBV6-1 and TRBJ2-7, with 9 positions matching TRBD1. Germline V gives CDR1 MNHNS, CDR2 SASEGT. The CDR3 loop spans 16 amino acids. V shed 4 bases, J shed 6 bases, and the junction held 13 bases outside the gene matches. The CDR3 spells CASSAPAGGQGTEQYF. Here the CDR3 DNA reads TGTGCCAGCAGTGCTCCCGCAGGGGGACAGGGCACCGAGCAGTACTTC.

Only a few counts were recorded for this clonotype. A clone one base away is much larger, so this may be a read error. The V call is TRBV10-3, the J call TRBJ2-1; D is ambiguous. Germline loops: CDR1 ENHRY, CDR2 SYGVKD. The CDR3 is 14 residues long. The CDR3 protein is CAISGSSSANQQFF. DNA for the CDR3: TGTGCCATCAGTGGGTCAAGTAGTGCCAATCAGCAGTTCTTC.

The J gene is TRBJ2-3, the V gene TRBV4-1, with TRBD2 as a possible D gene (5 bases). This CDR3 has 14 residues. V lost 1 base and J lost 0, with 5 bases in between. Germline V gene lookup returns CDR1 MGHRA and CDR2 YSYEKL. CDR3 DNA: TGCGCCAGCAGCCAAGGAGGGAGCACAGATACGCAGTATTTT. Residues: CASSQGGSTDTQYF.

This clonotype was detected a few times. V gene TRBV6-2 or TRBV6-3 combines with J gene TRBJ2-2; the D gene is possibly TRBD1 (5 bases). The CDR3 consists of 16 residues. Germline V gene sequence: CDR1 MNHEY, CDR2 SVGEGT. Between the trimmed V and J ends, which lost 4 bases and 7 bases, there was a span of 19 bases. The CDR3 bases are TGTGCCAGCAGTTCCAATGGCAGGGTTTATGGCGGGGAGCTGTTTTTT. It yields the protein CASSSNGRVYGGELFF.

Ten or more counts support this clonotype. V usage is TRBV6-1 and J usage is TRBJ2-3; maybe TRBD1 (6 bases). Germline V gene lookup returns CDR1 MNHNS and CDR2 SASEGT. The CDR3 is 14 residues long. V was clipped by 0 bases and J by 4 bases, with 8 bases between them. The CDR3 bases are TGTGCCAGCAGTGAAGCGCAGGGGCCAGATACGCAGTATTTT. Translating it yields CASSEAQGPDTQYF.

This clonotype appeared a few times. The chain is built from TRBV6-1 and TRBJ2-1; TRBD2 agrees at 11 bases. Germline assignment: CDR1 MNHNS and CDR2 SASEGT. This CDR3 region has 18 residues. The J segment lost 6 bases and the V segment lost 1 base, leaving 11 bases of the junction unmatched. DNA of the CDR3: TGTGCCAGCAGTGAAGAGGTAGCGGGAGGGTTGAGAGTCAATGAGCAGTTCTTC. It codes for CASSEEVAGGLRVNEQFF.

This clonotype was picked up many times. The chain employs TRBV6-1 and TRBJ1-2; D unresolved. This CDR3 is 11 amino acids long. Between the trimmed V and J ends, which lost 3 bases and 10 bases, there was a span of 9 bases. The V gene's germline CDR1 is MNHNS and CDR2 SASEGT. The DNA for the CDR3 is TGTGCCAGCAGTGACTACCTACTCTACACCTTC. Amino acids: CASSDYLLYTF.

In this sample, this clonotype turned up many times. This chain joins TRBV20-1 and TRBJ2-3, with D maybe TRBD1 (5 bases). CDR1 is DFQATT and CDR2 is SNEGSKA in the germline V gene (reference sequence). The V gene lost 0 bases and the J gene lost 2 bases, with 12 bases spanning the gap. CDR3 size: 15 residues. This CDR3 reads CSARDLGRNTDTQYF. CDR3 bases: TGCAGTGCTAGAGATCTGGGGCGGAACACAGATACGCAGTATTTT.

This clonotype was seen many times. The chain carries TRBV5-6 and TRBJ1-3; D not resolved. V was pared by 4 bases and J by 0 bases, with 8 bases between. The CDR3 contains 14 residues. Germline assignment: CDR1 SGHDT and CDR2 YYEEEE. The CDR3 DNA sequence: TGTGCCAGCAGCGGCAGGTACTCTGGAAACACCATATATTTT. This translates into CASSGRYSGNTIYF. The variable domain in full, completed from reference TRBV5-6 and TRBJ1-3, reads DAGVTQSPTHLIKTRGQQVTLRCSPKSGHDTVSWYQQALGQGPQFIFQYYEEEERQRGNFPDRFSGHQFPNYSSELNVNALLLGDSALYLCASSGRYSGNTIYFGEGSWLTVV.

This clonotype occurred many times. The V call is TRBV20-1, the J call TRBJ2-2; 7 bases line up with TRBD2. The CDR3 has 16 amino acids. With V trimmed by 3 bases and J by 4 bases, 11 bases remained unmatched. Germline loops: CDR1 DFQATT, CDR2 SNEGSKA (reference sequence). DNA of the CDR3: TGCAGTGCTAGGAGGGGAAGAGCGGGGAGCACCGGGGAGCTGTTTTTT. Protein: CSARRGRAGSTGELFF.

This clonotype was found a few times. The chain combines TRBV11-2 with TRBJ2-1; 10 bases are a match to TRBD1. V shed 4 bases, J shed 7 bases, and the junction held 4 bases outside the gene matches. Germline CDR1 SGHAT, CDR2 FQNNGV. The CDR3 totals 14 residues. CDR3 nucleotide sequence: TGTGCCAGCAGCTCATGGACAGGGGGAAATGAGCAGTTCTTC. It codes for CASSSWTGGNEQFF. Full variable domain (remainder filled in from reference TRBV11-2 and TRBJ2-1): EAGVAQSPRYKIIEKRQSVAFWCNPISGHATLYWYQQILGQGPKLLIQFQNNGVVDDSQLPKDRFSAERLKGVDSTLKIQPAKLEDSAVYLCASSSWTGGNEQFFGPGTRLTVL.

This clonotype was found many times. The chain has TRBV24-1 and TRBJ2-1, with D uncertain. From germline, CDR1 is KGHDR and CDR2 SFDVKD. CDR3 length: 16 residues. V lost 0 bases and J lost 0, with 8 bases in between. The CDR3 region is CATSDLERLSYNEQFF. The CDR3 DNA follows: TGTGCCACCAGTGATTTGGAACGTCTCTCCTACAATGAGCAGTTCTTC.

This clonotype has a count of ten or more. This chain uses TRBV20-1 with TRBJ2-7; tentatively, D is TRBD1 (5 bases). The CDR3 covers 13 residues. V lost 3 bases, J lost 3 bases, and 12 bases lay in between. CDR1 is DFQATT, CDR2 SNEGSKA, per germline (reference sequence). CDR3 protein: CSASQDTYYEQYF. The CDR3 coding sequence is TGCAGTGCTAGCCAGGACACGTACTACGAGCAGTACTTC.

This clonotype was counted many times. The rearrangement joins TRBV20-1 to TRBJ1-1, with D possibly TRBD1 on 5 matching bases. The germline gives CDR1 DFQATT, CDR2 SNEGSKA (reference sequence). This CDR3 is built from 17 residues. V was cut by 0 bases and J by 0 bases, with 17 bases left in between. The CDR3 protein is CSARDGAGKRLNTEAFF. As DNA, the CDR3 is TGCAGTGCTAGAGATGGGGCAGGGAAAAGGTTGAACACTGAAGCTTTCTTT.

This clonotype showed up many times. The chain uses TRBV6-5 and TRBJ2-3; D remains ambiguous. Trimming took 2 bases from V and 2 from J, leaving 8 bases between them. There are 14 residues in the CDR3. CDR1 and CDR2 from the germline V gene are MNHEY and SVGAGI. The CDR3 protein is CASSYGSNTDTQYF. CDR3 sequence (DNA): TGTGCCAGCAGTTACGGATCCAACACAGATACGCAGTATTTT.

This clonotype was found many times. The rearrangement uses TRBV28 and TRBJ1-5; D is perhaps TRBD1 (5 bases). The CDR3 loop spans 12 amino acids. CDR1 and CDR2 from the germline V gene are MDHEN and SYDVKM. DNA of the CDR3: TGTGGCTCGACAGATAGCAATCAGCCCCAGCATTTT. Translated, it gives CGSTDSNQPQHF.

There are a few counts of this clonotype. The rearrangement joins TRBV27 to TRBJ1-6, with 7 bases fitting TRBD1. The CDR3 covers 14 residues. The germline V gene has CDR1 MNHEY and CDR2 SMNVEV (reference sequence). V shed 6 bases and J 7 bases; nucleotides not matched to a gene: 6. CDR3 amino acids: CASSLTGTNSPLHF. The DNA for the CDR3 is TGTGCCAGCAGCCTGACAGGGACCAATTCACCCCTCCACTTT.

Many counts were recorded for this clonotype. The chain employs TRBV27 and TRBJ1-1; D not resolved. The V and J ends lost 8 bases and 0 bases respectively, with 10 bases between them. The germline V gene has CDR1 MNHEY and CDR2 SMNVEV (reference sequence). This CDR3 comprises 13 residues. The CDR3, as DNA: TGTGCCAGCTGGGGTTCTTTGAACACTGAAGCTTTCTTT. Residues: CASWGSLNTEAFF.

This clonotype has a count of ten or more. The CDR3 sequence: CSVGTGTTEAFF. The CDR3 nucleotides read TGCAGCGTTGGGACAGGGACCACTGAAGCTTTCTTT. The gene calls are TRBV29-1 and TRBJ1-1, with 8 bases matching TRBD1. Germline V gene data show CDR1 as SQVTM and CDR2 as ANQGSEA. The CDR3 sequence is 12 residues long. V lost 4 bases and J lost 4; bases outside the gene matches: 2.

This clonotype came up many times. J is TRBJ1-2 and V is TRBV12-3 or TRBV12-4, with 7 bases lining up with TRBD1. J was trimmed by 3 bases and V by 5 bases; bases with no gene match: 9. The CDR3 is 15 residues long. The CDR3 protein is CASSLRQGAYYGYTF. The CDR3 bases are TGTGCCAGCAGTCTGCGACAGGGAGCTTACTATGGCTACACCTTC.

The CDR3 sequence is CASSSGTIGMGNEQFF. The CDR3 DNA follows: TGTGCCAGCAGCAGCGGGACTATCGGTATGGGAAATGAGCAGTTCTTC. The rearrangement uses TRBV6-5 and TRBJ2-1, with 7 bases aligning to TRBD2. CDR1 is MNHEY and CDR2 is SVGAGI in the germline V gene. This CDR3 contains 16 residues. J was trimmed by 7 bases and V by 6 bases; bases with no gene match: 15.

This clonotype was observed at least ten times. The chain combines TRBV12-3 or TRBV12-4 with TRBJ2-7; TRBD2 might be the D (6 bases). Deletions cut 6 bases from V and 6 bases from J, with 15 bases between. The CDR3 runs 13 residues. CDR3 protein: CASSPGTGIEQYF. CDR3 nucleotides: TGTGCCAGCAGCCCCGGGACTGGAATCGAGCAGTACTTC.

At least ten counts were recorded for this clonotype. The chain carries TRBV18 and TRBJ1-6, with D unresolved. Looked up from germline, CDR1 is KGHSH and CDR2 is LQKENI. This CDR3 has 16 residues. Trimming took 1 base from V and 5 from J, leaving 12 bases between them. CDR3 DNA sequence: TGTGCCAGCTCACCACTGAGGGCCAGTGATAATTCACCCCTCCACTTT. Translated, it gives CASSPLRASDNSPLHF. Full variable domain (remainder filled in from reference TRBV18 and TRBJ1-6): NAGVMQNPRHLVRRRGQEARLRCSPMKGHSHVYWYRQLPEEGLKFMVYLQKENIIDESGMPKERFSAEFPKEGPSILRIQQVVRGDSAAYFCASSPLRASDNSPLHFGNGTRLTVT.

The sample holds many counts of this clonotype. V gene TRBV2 combines with J gene TRBJ2-2, with D uncertain. Germline V gives CDR1 SNHLY, CDR2 FYNNEI. Trimming left V 4 bases short and J 1 base short, with 10 bases between. The CDR3 contains 15 residues. The CDR3 region is CASSGAGRNTGELFF. The CDR3, as DNA: TGTGCCAGCAGTGGGGCAGGAAGGAACACCGGGGAGCTGTTTTTT. Looking up the rest from reference TRBV2 and TRBJ2-2 gives the full variable domain: EPEVTQTPSHQVTQMGQEVILRCVPISNHLYFYWYRQILGQKVEFLVSFYNNEISEKSEIFDDQFSVERPDGSNFTLKIRSTKLEDSAMYFCASSGAGRNTGELFFGEGSRLTVL.

The CDR3 region is CASSRTVSYSPLHF. DNA for the CDR3: TGTGCCAGCAGTCGGACGGTTTCCTATTCACCCCTCCACTTT. J is TRBJ1-6 and V is TRBV12-3 or TRBV12-4; no clear D. The length of the CDR3 is 14 residues. The ends were cut back, 5 bases at V and 8 bases at J, with 13 bases in the middle.

In the case of this clonotype: At one end the junction does not follow the germline gene, possibly because of a read error. This chain links TRBV6-5 with TRBJ2-7, with D tentatively TRBD1 (6 bases). CDR1 MNHEY and CDR2 SVGAGI come from the germline V gene. The CDR3 is 14 residues long. The CDR3 DNA reads TGTGTCAGCACCCGGACAGTGAGGAACTACGAGCAGTACTTC. It specifies CVSTRTVRNYEQYF.

The chain uses TRBV7-6 and TRBJ2-6; 12 bases line up with TRBD2. The V segment lost 5 bases and the J segment 3 bases; nucleotides outside the gene matches: 8. CDR1 and CDR2 from the germline V gene are SGHVS and FNYEAQ. This CDR3 region has 18 residues. CDR3 coding DNA: TGTGCCAGCAGCAAAATCGGACTAGCGGGGAATGGGGCCAACGTCCTGACTTTC. Translating gives CASSKIGLAGNGANVLTF.

This clonotype was seen repeatedly, ten times or more. This rearrangement joins TRBV27 to TRBJ1-2, with a tentative D call TRBD1 (6 bases). This CDR3 spans 14 amino acids. Germline V gives CDR1 MNHEY, CDR2 SMNVEV (reference sequence). The V end was cut by 5 bases, the J end by 7 bases, with 17 bases between. The chain's CDR3 is CASSTTPDRLGYTF. The CDR3 DNA follows: TGTGCCAGCAGTACCACACCTGACAGGCTTGGCTACACCTTC.

This clonotype was observed at least ten times. The V gene is TRBV11-2, the J gene TRBJ1-2; TRBD1 agrees at 7 bases. J gave up 0 bases and V 0 bases, and 7 bases lay outside the gene matches. Germline CDR1 is SGHAT and CDR2 is FQNNGV. This CDR3 is 17 amino acids long. CDR3 sequence reads: CASSLERGDSSNYGYTF. The CDR3 bases are TGTGCCAGCAGCTTAGAGAGGGGGGACAGCTCTAACTATGGCTACACCTTC.

Written as DNA, the CDR3 is TGTGCCAGCAGCTTAGAGGGGGGTAATTCACCCCTCCACTTT. Its translation is CASSLEGGNSPLHF. The chain uses TRBV11-3 and TRBJ1-6; D perhaps matches TRBD1 (5 bases). The V end was cut by 0 bases, the J end by 6 bases, with 6 bases between. Germline V gene data show CDR1 as SGHNT and CDR2 as YENEEA. The CDR3 extends over 14 amino acids. Complete variable domain (other parts from reference TRBV11-3 and TRBJ1-6): EAGVVQSPRYKIIEKKQPVAFWCNPISGHNTLYWYLQNLGQGPELLIRYENEEAVDDSQLPKDRFSAERLKGVDSTLKIQPAELGDSAVYLCASSLEGGNSPLHFGNGTRLTVT.

This clonotype was recorded at least ten times. CDR3 sequence: CSALAGAGTDTQYF. The CDR3, as DNA: TGCAGTGCCCTAGCGGGAGCTGGTACAGATACGCAGTATTTT. The genes are TRBV20-1 and TRBJ2-3; the match to TRBD2 covers 10 bases. This CDR3 is 14 amino acids long. Germline trimming cut 6 bases from V and 3 bases from J; bases unmatched to any gene: 6. Germline V CDR1 and CDR2: DFQATT, SNEGSKA (reference sequence).